The 5 T cell receptor beta chains below were found in one sample sequenced in a study of OX40 agonist ivuxolimab in advanced cancers. The data were produced by immunoSEQ multiplex PCR, yet TCRdb's version contains in-frame clones alone and is incomplete. The sample lists under 55,000 clones; 80% to 85% were seen once. Sequenced here: CD4+ or CD8+ T cells sorted from blood, sampled in a trial of the OX40 agonist ivuxolimab. The receptors come from an adult with an advanced solid tumor such as melanoma, head and neck, liver or kidney cancer.

V is TRBV7-9 and J is TRBJ2-7; 9 bases fit TRBD2. Germline V gene data show CDR1 as SEHNR and CDR2 as FQNEAQ (reference sequence). V gave up 5 bases and J gave up 0 bases; unmatched junction bases: 8. There are 16 residues in the CDR3. CDR3 nucleotide sequence: TGTGCCAGCAGCAGAAGTCCTAGCGGGGCCTCCTACGAGCAGTACTTC. It specifies CASSRSPSGASYEQYF.

V usage is TRBV15 and J usage is TRBJ1-2; no clear D. V lost 0 bases, J lost 3 bases, and 8 bases lay in between. This CDR3 comprises 14 residues. Germline V gene lookup returns CDR1 LNHNV and CDR2 YYDKDF (reference sequence). The CDR3 DNA follows: TGTGCCACCAGCAGAGATCTGGGAGACTATGGCTACACCTTC. As protein: CATSRDLGDYGYTF.

This chain connects TRBV12-5 to TRBJ1-1; D remains ambiguous. The CDR3 spans 13 residues. Germline lookup yields CDR1 LGHNT and CDR2 FRNRAP. Trimming cost V 7 bases and J 3 bases, with 12 bases left between them. The CDR3 region is CASAVQRDTEAFF. DNA for the CDR3: TGTGCTAGTGCCGTACAGCGGGACACTGAAGCTTTCTTT.

This chain uses TRBV18 with TRBJ2-7, with 9 bases fitting TRBD1. The V gene's germline CDR1 is KGHSH and CDR2 LQKENI. The CDR3 contains 15 residues. Trimming at V came to 2 bases and at J to 2 bases, leaving 4 bases not matched to a gene. The CDR3 is CASSPSRQGAYEQYF. In nucleotides, the CDR3 is TGTGCCAGCTCACCATCAAGACAGGGGGCCTACGAGCAGTACTTC.

This clone is medium-sized (0.01 to 0.1%). The chain employs TRBV19 and TRBJ1-1; the D gene is possibly TRBD1 (5 bases). Trimming shortened V by 4 bases and J by 4 bases, and 13 bases separated the two germline ends. Germline assignment: CDR1 LNHDA and CDR2 SQIVND (reference sequence). The length of the CDR3 is 14 residues. CDR3 coding DNA: TGTGCCAGTAGTAGCAGGGTCGGTGCCACTGAAGCTTTCTTT. Protein: CASSSRVGATEAFF.